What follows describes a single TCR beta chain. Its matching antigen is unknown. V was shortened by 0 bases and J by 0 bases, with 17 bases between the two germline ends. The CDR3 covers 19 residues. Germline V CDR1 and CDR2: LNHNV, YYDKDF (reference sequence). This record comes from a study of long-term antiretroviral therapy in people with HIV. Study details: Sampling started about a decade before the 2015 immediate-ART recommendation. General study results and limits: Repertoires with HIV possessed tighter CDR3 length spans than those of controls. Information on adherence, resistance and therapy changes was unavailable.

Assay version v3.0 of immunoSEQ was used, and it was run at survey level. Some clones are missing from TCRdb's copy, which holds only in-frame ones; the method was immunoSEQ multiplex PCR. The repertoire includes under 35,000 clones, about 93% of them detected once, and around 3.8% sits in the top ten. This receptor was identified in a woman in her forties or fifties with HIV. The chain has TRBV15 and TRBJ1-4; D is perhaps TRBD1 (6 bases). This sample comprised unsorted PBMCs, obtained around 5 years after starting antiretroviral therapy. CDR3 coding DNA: TGTGCCACCAGCAGAGATTTGGGCGCCTACAGGGCAACTAATGAAAAACTGTTTTTT. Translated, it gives CATSRDLGAYRATNEKLFF. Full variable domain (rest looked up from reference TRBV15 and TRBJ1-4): DAMVIQNPRYQVTQFGKPVTLSCSQTLNHNVMYWYQQKSSQAPKLLFHYYDKDFNNEADTPDNFQSRRPNTSFCFLDIRSPGLGDTAMYLCATSRDLGAYRATNEKLFFGSGTQLSVL.